These T cell receptor beta chains were read from a single sample in a study of OX40 agonist ivuxolimab in advanced cancers. Produced via immunoSEQ multiplex PCR; TCRdb's table is partial and in-frame only. The sample contains 15,000 to 20,000 clones, under 85% of which appear only once. Here the sequenced sample was CD4+ or CD8+ T cells sorted from blood, taken in a trial of the OX40 agonist ivuxolimab. Receptor source: an adult with an advanced solid tumor such as melanoma, head and neck, liver or kidney cancer. The CDR3 runs from the conserved cysteine through the conserved F or W. The order of the fields is D gene, J gene, clone size, V gene, CDR3 protein, CDR3 DNA. A D gene is named only where the DNA matches it firmly. Size tells how often a clone was seen (once, few, many) or the class of an expanded clone, and some rows leave it out.

.	TRBJ1-5	.	TRBV15	CAIGPGADQPQHF	TGTGCCATAGGTCCGGGAGCGGATCAGCCCCAGCATTTT
.	TRBJ2-6	medium-sized	TRBV4-3	CASSQDGHSGANVLTF	TGCGCCAGCAGCCAAGATGGACACTCTGGGGCCAACGTCCTGACTTTC
TRBD1	TRBJ1-2	.	TRBV4-1	CASSRPEPGTEYGYTF	TGCGCCAGCAGCCGACCCGAGCCCGGGACAGAGTATGGCTACACCTTC
.	TRBJ1-5	.	TRBV18	CASSSDSDSFRPQHF	TGTGCCAGCTCATCGGACAGCGACAGTTTTCGGCCCCAGCATTTT
.	TRBJ2-7	few	TRBV6-1	CASSGGLGPTYEQYF	TGTGCCAGCAGTGGGGGTTTGGGGCCAACCTACGAGCAGTACTTC
.	TRBJ2-1	few	TRBV29-1	CSVSSLQGFNEQFF	TGCAGCGTTAGTTCGCTACAGGGATTCAATGAGCAGTTCTTC
TRBD1	TRBJ1-2	.	TRBV29-1	CSAIGTARNYGYTF	TGCAGCGCAATCGGGACAGCAAGAAACTATGGCTACACCTTC
.	TRBJ2-2	.	TRBV28	CASSFGRPNTGELFF	TGTGCCAGCAGTTTTGGACGGCCGAACACCGGGGAGCTGTTTTTT
.	TRBJ1-1	.	TRBV19	CASSIGRRGTEAFF	TGTGCCAGTAGTATTGGACGGCGGGGCACTGAAGCTTTCTTT
TRBD2	TRBJ2-1	.	TRBV7-8	CASSPRDAGGRRFNEQFF	TGTGCCAGCAGCCCCCGGGATGCCGGCGGGAGGAGGTTCAATGAGCAGTTCTTC
.	TRBJ2-5	.	TRBV9	CASSVAGGLGETQYF	TGTGCCAGCAGCGTAGCTGGGGGGCTCGGAGAGACCCAGTACTTC
TRBD1	TRBJ2-7	.	TRBV29-1	CSVVNRGEQYF	TGCAGCGTAGTGAACAGGGGCGAGCAGTACTTC
.	TRBJ2-2	.	TRBV9	CASSGPPNTGELFF	TGTGCCAGCAGTGGGCCCCCGAACACCGGGGAGCTGTTTTTT
.	TRBJ1-2	.	TRBV10-3	CAIAEGSSGFRNYGYTF	TGTGCCATCGCGGAGGGGTCGAGCGGGTTCCGTAACTATGGCTACACCTTC
.	TRBJ1-6	.	TRBV5-4	CASSLDNSPLHF	TGTGCCAGCAGCTTGGACAATTCACCCCTCCACTTT
.	TRBJ2-5	.	TRBV27	CASSTQGFGQETQYF	TGTGCCAGCAGTACACAGGGTTTCGGCCAAGAGACCCAGTACTTC
.	TRBJ1-2	once	TRBV5-8	CASSGGGNYGYTF	TGTGCCAGCAGCGGTGGGGGAAACTATGGCTACACCTTC
.	TRBJ2-7	once	TRBV20-1	CSASISYGQYF	TGCAGTGCTAGTATCTCCTACGGGCAGTACTTC
TRBD2	TRBJ2-3	once	TRBV7-9	CASRLAIDTQYF	TGTGCCAGCAGACTAGCGATTGATACGCAGTATTTT
.	TRBJ2-2	.	TRBV7-9	CASSLVGFHTGELFF	TGTGCCAGCAGCTTAGTAGGCTTTCACACCGGGGAGCTGTTTTTT
.	TRBJ2-2	.	TRBV9	CASSPRMGTGELFF	TGTGCCAGCAGCCCCCGGATGGGCACCGGGGAGCTGTTTTTT
.	TRBJ2-3	medium-sized	TRBV6-4	CASSEGLSTDTQYF	TGTGCCAGCAGCGAGGGACTCAGCACAGATACGCAGTATTTT
TRBD1	TRBJ1-2	.	TRBV19	CASRGDRNYGYTF	TGTGCCAGTAGGGGGGACAGAAACTATGGCTACACCTTC
.	TRBJ1-3	.	TRBV28	CASRYSSGNTIYF	TGTGCCAGCAGGTACAGCTCTGGAAACACCATATATTTT